These 25 T cell receptor beta chains share one sample of origin, sequenced in a study of identical twins. TCRdb recomputed calls from the 5' RACE reads with MiXCR, one row per CDR3 protein. The profile covers a few hundred thousand distinct CDR3 sequences, with 6.5% to 9.5% appearing a single time and approximately 3% taken by the ten largest. The same sample was also used in a study of yellow fever vaccine responses in identical twins.

The sequencing sample was made of CD8+ T cells sorted from blood. The receptor set was obtained from a woman aged 18-29 years in good health.

This clonotype came up a few times. The chain uses TRBV7-9 and TRBJ2-1; D gene unclear. This CDR3 has 17 amino acids. Germline values: CDR1 SEHNR, CDR2 FQNEAQ (reference sequence). The ends were cut back, 5 bases at V and 5 bases at J, with 22 bases in the middle. The DNA for the CDR3 is TGTGCCAGCAGCGGCACAAGGGAACTAATCAGAAACAATGAGCAGTTCTTC. This sequence encodes CASSGTRELIRNNEQFF.

J is TRBJ2-5 and V is TRBV12-3 or TRBV12-4; the D gene is possibly TRBD2 (5 bases). CDR3 size: 13 residues. Trimming pared 6 bases from V and 3 bases from J, leaving 11 bases between. CDR3 residues: CASRLDWEETQYF. CDR3 bases: TGTGCCAGCAGACTAGACTGGGAAGAGACCCAGTACTTC.

The chain recombines TRBV20-1 with TRBJ2-1, with a weak D call TRBD2 (5 bases). This CDR3 comprises 20 residues. Trimming took off 6 bases at V and 0 bases at J, with 30 bases between the two ends. Per the germline V gene, CDR1 is DFQATT and CDR2 is SNEGSKA (reference sequence). The CDR3 spells CSATLWDSELETSSYNEQFF. The CDR3 DNA sequence: TGCAGTGCCACCCTCTGGGATAGCGAGTTGGAAACGAGCTCCTACAATGAGCAGTTCTTC.

This clonotype was picked up a small number of times. This rearrangement joins TRBV11-2 to TRBJ2-7; D is perhaps TRBD1 (5 bases). This CDR3 region has 14 residues. Germline V gene sequence: CDR1 SGHAT, CDR2 FQNNGV. V lost 5 bases, J lost 6 bases, and 17 bases lay in between. The CDR3: CASSRADTSIEQYF. The CDR3 nucleotides are TGTGCCAGCAGCCGCGCGGACACTTCGATCGAGCAGTACTTC. The whole variable domain, filled in from reference TRBV11-2 and TRBJ2-7, reads EAGVAQSPRYKIIEKRQSVAFWCNPISGHATLYWYQQILGQGPKLLIQFQNNGVVDDSQLPKDRFSAERLKGVDSTLKIQPAKLEDSAVYLCASSRADTSIEQYFGPGTRLTVT.

The chain recombines TRBV10-3 with TRBJ2-7; D is unresolved. Trimming pared 3 bases from V and 6 bases from J, leaving 6 bases between. The germline gives CDR1 ENHRY, CDR2 SYGVKD. This CDR3 is 11 amino acids long. The CDR3 DNA is TGTGCCATCAGTGAAGGGCCCGAGCAGTACTTC. It translates to CAISEGPEQYF.

This clonotype was counted at least ten times. This sequence joins TRBV6-5 and TRBJ2-1; 7 bases match TRBD2. Trimming took 6 bases from V and 5 from J; bases not matched to a gene: 10. The CDR3 loop spans 15 amino acids. Germline V gene sequence: CDR1 MNHEY, CDR2 SVGAGI. The CDR3 DNA follows: TGTGCCAGCAGCGCCTCGAGCGGGATACACAATGAGCAGTTCTTC. Encoded protein: CASSASSGIHNEQFF.

This chain uses TRBV3-1 with TRBJ2-2; maybe TRBD1 (5 bases). CDR3 length equals 15 residues. V was cut by 3 bases and J by 1 base, with 9 bases left in between. The V gene's germline CDR1 is LGHDT and CDR2 YNNKEL (reference sequence). CDR3 nucleotides: TGTGCCAGCAGCCATGTAGGGGAGAACACCGGGGAGCTGTTTTTT. It specifies CASSHVGENTGELFF.

This clonotype was counted a few times. The rearrangement uses TRBV7-9 and TRBJ2-7, with D perhaps matching TRBD2 (7 bases). The CDR3 has 15 residues. V was cut by 5 bases and J by 3 bases, with 17 bases left in between. The germline CDR1 and CDR2 sequences are SEHNR and FQNEAQ (reference sequence). CDR3 coding DNA: TGTGCCAGCAGCCCGGGGGGCCCGAGGGACTACGAGCAGTACTTC. Its protein is CASSPGGPRDYEQYF.

This clonotype has more than one count but fewer than ten. This chain connects TRBV20-1 to TRBJ2-7; D not resolved. Germline V gene data show CDR1 as DFQATT and CDR2 as SNEGSKA (reference sequence). With 1 base removed from V and 2 bases from J, the gap between germline ends came to 9 bases. This CDR3 has 13 amino acids. The CDR3 sequence: CSARVGWTYEQYF. DNA for the CDR3: TGCAGTGCTAGAGTCGGCTGGACCTACGAGCAGTACTTC.

V usage is TRBV27 and J usage is TRBJ2-3; D perhaps matches TRBD2 (6 bases). Trimming shortened V by 6 bases and J by 2 bases, and 15 bases separated the two germline ends. This CDR3 region has 15 residues. Germline loops: CDR1 MNHEY, CDR2 SMNVEV (reference sequence). The CDR3 region has the DNA TGTGCCAGCAGACCTCCTTGGGGGGACACAGATACGCAGTATTTT. This codes for CASRPPWGDTDTQYF.

This clonotype was counted at least ten times. The chain combines TRBV7-9 with TRBJ2-3; TRBD2 matches at 9 bases. The CDR3 sequence is 17 residues long. Per germline, CDR1 SEHNR and CDR2 FQNEAQ (reference sequence). V was pared by 2 bases and J by 0 bases, with 6 bases of the junction left unmatched. CDR3 protein: CASSLFGLAPSTDTQYF. The CDR3 DNA reads as TGTGCCAGCAGCTTATTCGGACTAGCGCCTAGCACAGATACGCAGTATTTT.

In its sample, this clonotype was seen a few times. The rearrangement links TRBV20-1 to TRBJ2-7; perhaps TRBD1 as D (5 bases). The germline V gene encodes CDR1 DFQATT and CDR2 SNEGSKA (reference sequence). Trimming shortened V by 3 bases and J by 1 base, and 7 bases separated the two germline ends. This CDR3 contains 12 residues. The CDR3 bases are TGCAGTGCTAGGCGACAGTCCTACGAGCAGTACTTC. It specifies CSARRQSYEQYF.

V and J are TRBV7-9 and TRBJ2-7; a possible D gene is TRBD1 (6 bases). This CDR3 region has 15 residues. V was clipped by 5 bases and J by 4 bases, with 18 bases between them. Germline CDR1 is SEHNR and CDR2 is FQNEAQ (reference sequence). CDR3 protein: CASSPKAGAPYEQYF. The CDR3 region has the DNA TGTGCCAGCAGCCCGAAGGCAGGGGCCCCTTACGAGCAGTACTTC.

This clonotype was seen only a few times. The gene calls are TRBV3-1 and TRBJ1-4; the match to TRBD1 covers 9 bases. The junction had 7 bases not matched to a gene; V was cut back by 3 bases and J by 5 bases. Germline loops: CDR1 LGHDT, CDR2 YNNKEL (reference sequence). The CDR3 runs to 16 residues. CDR3 in DNA: TGTGCCAGCAGCCATAGGGACAGGGATGAGAATGAAAAACTGTTTTTT. Its translation is CASSHRDRDENEKLFF.

As regards this clonotype: A clone one base away is much larger, so this may be a read error. The chain links TRBV7-9 to TRBJ2-1; 10 bases align to TRBD2. The CDR3 consists of 15 residues. Germline V gene data show CDR1 as SEHNR and CDR2 as FQNEAQ (reference sequence). CDR3 nucleotides: TGTGCCAGCAGCTTAGTCGGACTAGCGGACAAAGAGCAGTTCTTC. As protein: CASSLVGLADKEQFF.

The chain couples TRBV5-8 to TRBJ1-6; D is ambiguous. Deletions cut 0 bases from V and 12 bases from J, with 10 bases between. The CDR3 is 13 residues long. CDR1 is SGHTS and CDR2 is YDEGEE in the germline V gene. The DNA for the CDR3 is TGTGCCAGCAGCTTGGCTTTCGTCTTACCCCTCCACTTT. This codes for CASSLAFVLPLHF.

This clonotype came up many times. The chain recombines TRBV12-5 with TRBJ2-1; 14 bases are a match to TRBD2. From germline, CDR1 is LGHNT and CDR2 FRNRAP. This CDR3 is 15 amino acids long. V lost 5 bases to trimming and J lost 8 bases; unmatched junction nucleotides: 5. The CDR3 bases are TGTGCTAGTGGTCCGGGACTAGCGGGAGATGATGAGCAGTTCTTC. Its protein is CASGPGLAGDDEQFF. Full variable domain (remainder filled in from reference TRBV12-5 and TRBJ2-1): DARVTQTPRHKVTEMGQEVTMRCQPILGHNTVFWYRQTMMQGLELLAYFRNRAPLDDSGMPKDRFSAEMPDATLATLKIQPSEPRDSAVYFCASGPGLAGDDEQFFGPGTRLTVL.

This clonotype was found a few times. CDR3 sequence (DNA): TGTGCCAGCGGCTACGGGACGTCAGAAGCTTTCTTT. Protein sequence: CASGYGTSEAFF. The rearrangement joins TRBV27 to TRBJ1-1, with D possibly matching TRBD1 (5 bases). Germline CDR1 reads MNHEY; CDR2 reads SMNVEV (reference sequence). This CDR3 region has 12 residues. The V end was cut by 8 bases, the J end by 8 bases, with 15 bases between.

This clonotype was counted a few times. J is TRBJ2-1 and V is TRBV27; 15 positions agree with TRBD2. The CDR3 contains 16 residues. Germline V gives CDR1 MNHEY, CDR2 SMNVEV (reference sequence). The junction had 3 bases not matched to a gene; V was cut back by 5 bases and J by 4 bases. This chain's CDR3 is CASSPGLAGGYNEQFF. Written as DNA, the CDR3 is TGTGCCAGCAGTCCCGGACTAGCGGGAGGGTACAATGAGCAGTTCTTC.

The chain combines TRBV28 with TRBJ2-3; 9 bases agree with TRBD2. J lost 4 bases, V lost 11 bases, and 13 bases had no gene match. CDR3 length: 15 residues. The germline V gene encodes CDR1 MDHEN and CDR2 SYDVKM. CDR3 DNA: TGTGCCTCCTGGGGGCTAGCGGGACCCGCAGATACGCAGTATTTT. It codes for CASWGLAGPADTQYF.

The gene calls are TRBV29-1 and TRBJ2-1; D is perhaps TRBD1 (6 bases). This CDR3 is built from 16 residues. Per germline, CDR1 SQVTM and CDR2 ANQGSEA. The germline V and J ends were trimmed by 2 bases and 2 bases, with 16 bases remaining between them. CDR3 in amino acids: CSVEPLAGETYNEQFF. The CDR3 nucleotides read TGCAGCGTTGAACCCCTTGCAGGGGAAACCTACAATGAGCAGTTCTTC.

Many counts were recorded for this clonotype. The chain links TRBV29-1 to TRBJ2-1, with 9 bases lining up with TRBD1. From germline, CDR1 is SQVTM and CDR2 ANQGSEA. Trimming took 7 bases from V and 2 from J; bases not matched to a gene: 3. This CDR3 is 13 amino acids long. This chain's CDR3 is CSARQGAYNEQFF. In DNA, the CDR3 is TGCAGCGCCAGACAGGGGGCCTACAATGAGCAGTTCTTC.

This chain links TRBV20-1 with TRBJ2-7, with TRBD2 matching over 7 bases. Germline V gene data show CDR1 as DFQATT and CDR2 as SNEGSKA (reference sequence). The junction had 5 bases not matched to a gene; V was cut back by 0 bases and J by 0 bases. The CDR3 loop spans 15 amino acids. CDR3 DNA: TGCAGTGCTAGAGATCCCCTAGCGGTCTCCTACGAGCAGTACTTC. This gives the protein CSARDPLAVSYEQYF.

This clonotype came up many times. V usage is TRBV25-1 and J usage is TRBJ2-7, with D possibly being TRBD2 (6 bases). The CDR3 spans 12 residues. V shed 5 bases and J shed 4 bases, with 9 bases lying between them. Germline V lookup: CDR1 MGHDK, CDR2 SYGVNS. CDR3 amino acids: CASSPGRYEQYF. CDR3 coding DNA: TGTGCCAGCAGTCCAGGGAGGTACGAGCAGTACTTC.

The sample holds many counts of this clonotype. V and J are TRBV2 and TRBJ2-1, with 10 bases that match TRBD2. From germline, CDR1 is SNHLY and CDR2 FYNNEI. This CDR3 spans 16 amino acids. The V gene end was trimmed by 2 bases and the J gene end by 3 bases; junction bases not matched to a gene: 4. The CDR3 is CASSETASGGYNEQFF. CDR3 nucleotides: TGTGCCAGCAGTGAAACGGCTAGCGGGGGCTACAATGAGCAGTTCTTC. The full variable domain, in which reference TRBV2 and TRBJ2-1 provide the parts outside the CDR3, is EPEVTQTPSHQVTQMGQEVILRCVPISNHLYFYWYRQILGQKVEFLVSFYNNEISEKSEIFDDQFSVERPDGSNFTLKIRSTKLEDSAMYFCASSETASGGYNEQFFGPGTRLTVL.